Sequencing of this T cell receptor (beta chain) was carried out in a study of blood T cell repertoires in COVID-19. At the level of the study: Spain, Italy and the United States supplied samples that represented acute and convalescent COVID-19. T cells, B-cell-depleted T cells, or PBMCs provided the cDNA or gDNA that served as material.

In the study's own analysis: Reference gene primer amplification in the assay estimated nucleated cell counts. The method was immunoSEQ multiplex PCR; TCRdb's version includes in-frame clones alone and lacks a portion of them. V, J and clone size reflect that table, while D and trimming were determined from the DNA. The top ten hold 0.72% of the sample, which has around 230,000 clones, approximately 91% seen once. The CDR3 sequence is 18 residues long. The V end was cut by 2 bases, the J end by 0 bases, with 17 bases between. Germline CDR1 SNHLY, CDR2 FYNNEI. The sequenced material came from peripheral blood. This chain links TRBV2 with TRBJ1-5; D is ambiguous. The receptor's source is a man aged 35-49 years with acute or convalescent COVID-19. CDR3 nucleotides: TGTGCCAGCAGTGAAACCCCGGGAAGGGTTTTTAGCAATCAGCCCCAGCATTTT. It codes for CASSETPGRVFSNQPQHF.